Below, 2 T cell receptor beta chains from the same sample are listed, as sequenced in a study of cytomegalovirus exposure and HLA in healthy donors. Vbeta (60) and Jbeta (13) primers were used in the PCR. Libraries were prepared by immunoSEQ multiplex PCR; TCRdb keeps only in-frame clonotypes and omits some of them. The table shows fewer than 150,000 clones, with 78% occurring only once. The material sequenced was PBMCs. Receptor source: a male donor in good health and CMV-seronegative.

The rearrangement links TRBV7-6 to TRBJ2-7; D remains ambiguous. V was cut by 5 bases and J by 3 bases, with 8 bases left in between. Per the germline V gene, CDR1 is SGHVS and CDR2 is FNYEAQ. The CDR3 has 12 residues. The CDR3 DNA reads TGTGCCAGCAGCACGCCTAGCTACGAGCAGTACTTC. This translates into CASSTPSYEQYF.

This sequence joins TRBV9 and TRBJ2-1; D is unclear. The CDR3 has 12 residues. Trimming removed 1 base from V and 7 bases from J, with 6 bases in between. Germline V gene data show CDR1 as SGDLS and CDR2 as YYNGEE. Here the CDR3 reads CASSVSGNEQFF. DNA for the CDR3: TGTGCCAGCAGCGTATCAGGTAATGAGCAGTTCTTC. Combining the CDR3 with reference TRBV9 and TRBJ2-1 gives the whole variable domain DSGVTQTPKHLITATGQRVTLRCSPRSGDLSVYWYQQSLDQGLQFLIQYYNGEERAKGNILERFSAQQFPDLHSELNLSSLELGDSALYFCASSVSGNEQFFGPGTRLTVL.